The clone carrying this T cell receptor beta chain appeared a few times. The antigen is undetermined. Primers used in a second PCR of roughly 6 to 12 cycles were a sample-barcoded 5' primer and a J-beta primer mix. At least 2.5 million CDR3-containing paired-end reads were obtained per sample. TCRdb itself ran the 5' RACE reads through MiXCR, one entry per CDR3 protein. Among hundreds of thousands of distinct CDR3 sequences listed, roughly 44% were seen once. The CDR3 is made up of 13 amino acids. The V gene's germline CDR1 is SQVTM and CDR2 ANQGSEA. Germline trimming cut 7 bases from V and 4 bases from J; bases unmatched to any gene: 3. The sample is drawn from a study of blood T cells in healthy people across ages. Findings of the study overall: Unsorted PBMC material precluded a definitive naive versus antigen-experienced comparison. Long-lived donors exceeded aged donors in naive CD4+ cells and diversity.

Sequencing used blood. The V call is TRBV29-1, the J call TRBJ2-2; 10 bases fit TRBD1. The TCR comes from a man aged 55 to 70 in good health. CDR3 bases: TGCAGCGGTAGGACAGGGGGCACCGGGGAGCTGTTTTTT. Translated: CSGRTGGTGELFF.